A single sample gave rise to the 19 T cell receptor beta chains below, sequenced in a study of blood T cell repertoires in COVID-19. Clones were read by immunoSEQ multiplex PCR, and TCRdb kept only the in-frame ones, dropping some. Altogether about 300,000 clones are present, approximately 85% being singletons, with the ten largest covering almost 9.5%. Sequencing was done on a sample of peripheral blood. The origin of the receptors is a man between 18 and 35 years old with active or convalescent COVID-19.

J is TRBJ1-2 and V is TRBV7-9, with TRBD1 matching over 7 bases. V lost 4 bases and J lost 8; bases outside the gene matches: 13. From germline, CDR1 is SEHNR and CDR2 FQNEAQ (reference sequence). The CDR3 contains 15 residues. As DNA, the CDR3 is TGTGCCAGCAGCTCCCTTGTGACAGGGACCTCGGGCTACACCTTC. It translates to CASSSLVTGTSGYTF.

On this clone itself: This likely came from a read error, as a far larger clone is one base away. V and J are TRBV5-5 and TRBJ1-1; no firm D call. The CDR3 has 12 residues. V lost 5 bases, J lost 1 base, and 6 bases lay in between. The germline gives CDR1 SGHKS, CDR2 YYEKEE (reference sequence). CDR3 in DNA: TGTGCCAGCAGTACAGCGAACACTGAAGCTTTCTTT. It encodes CASSTANTEAFF.

This clone has a handful of counts. This chain connects TRBV2 to TRBJ2-1, with no clear D. This CDR3 is built from 11 residues. CDR1 SNHLY and CDR2 FYNNEI come from the germline V gene. Trimming left V 3 bases short and J 7 bases short, with 4 bases between. The CDR3 nucleotides are TGTGCCAGCAGTGAGTTAAATGAGCAGTTCTTC. Its translation: CASSELNEQFF.

This clone came up a few times. J is TRBJ1-2 and V is TRBV3-1 (or the pseudogene TRBV3-2), with D possibly being TRBD1 (5 bases). Trimming took off 1 base at V and 4 bases at J, with 7 bases between the two ends. Germline loops: CDR1 LGHDT, CDR2 YNNKEL (reference sequence). CDR3 length: 13 amino acids. The CDR3 is CASSQGQSYGYTF. The CDR3 DNA reads as TGTGCCAGCAGCCAAGGACAGAGCTATGGCTACACCTTC.

This chain links TRBV7-2 with TRBJ1-3; possibly TRBD1 for D (5 bases). With 4 bases removed from V and 4 bases from J, the gap between germline ends came to 14 bases. Looked up from germline, CDR1 is SGHTA and CDR2 is FQGNSA. The CDR3 length is 15 residues. CDR3 loop: CASSYAWGLGNTIYF. CDR3 in DNA: TGTGCCAGCAGCTACGCGTGGGGCTTAGGAAACACCATATATTTT.

A single count supports this clone. V and J are TRBV5-1 and TRBJ2-5; tentatively, D is TRBD2 (5 bases). Looked up from germline, CDR1 is SGHRS and CDR2 is YFSETQ. CDR3 size: 14 residues. The V end was cut by 4 bases, the J end by 2 bases, with 12 bases between. CDR3 amino acids: CASSPARGQETQYF. CDR3 DNA sequence: TGCGCCAGCAGCCCGGCGAGAGGGCAAGAGACCCAGTACTTC. Based on the CDR3 plus reference TRBV5-1 and TRBJ2-5, the full variable domain is KAGVTQTPRYLIKTRGQQVTLSCSPISGHRSVSWYQQTPGQGLQFLFEYFSETQRNKGNFPGRFSGRQFSNSRSEMNVSTLELGDSALYLCASSPARGQETQYFGPGTRLLVL.

J is TRBJ2-1 and V is TRBV11-2; possible D gene TRBD2, 5 bases. The CDR3 runs to 14 residues. Germline values: CDR1 SGHAT, CDR2 FQNNGV. The ends were cut back, 3 bases at V and 7 bases at J, with 13 bases in the middle. CDR3 coding DNA: TGTGCCAGCAGCTTCGGGCGATCGGGAAATGAGCAGTTCTTC. This encodes CASSFGRSGNEQFF.

The V gene is TRBV18, the J gene TRBJ1-2; TRBD1 agrees at 7 bases. Trimming at V came to 5 bases and at J to 3 bases, leaving 3 bases not matched to a gene. CDR1 is KGHSH, CDR2 LQKENI, per germline. The CDR3 spans 13 residues. The chain's CDR3 is CASSTGTDYGYTF. CDR3 bases: TGTGCCAGCTCAACCGGGACAGACTATGGCTACACCTTC.

This clone was recorded once. The chain recombines TRBV4-3 with TRBJ1-6; D is perhaps TRBD1 (5 bases). V was pared by 4 bases and J by 3 bases, with 10 bases between. The CDR3 covers 15 residues. From germline, CDR1 is LGHNA and CDR2 YSLEER. The CDR3 is CASSPGTDYNSPLHF. The CDR3 nucleotides read TGCGCCAGCAGCCCAGGGACTGACTATAATTCACCCCTCCACTTT.

Many counts were recorded for this clone. The sample has other DNA sequences that encode this CDR3 too. The genes are TRBV6-4 and TRBJ2-3; D gene ambiguous. V lost 0 bases to trimming and J lost 0 bases, with 10 bases between them. Germline V gene sequence: CDR1 MRHNA, CDR2 SNTAGT. This CDR3 is 16 amino acids long. The CDR3 here is CASSDSPDSSTDTQYF. CDR3 nucleotide sequence: TGTGCCAGCAGTGACTCGCCAGACTCTAGCACAGATACGCAGTATTTT.

This clone showed up many times. V gene TRBV6-6 combines with J gene TRBJ2-3; 8 bases line up with TRBD2. Looked up from germline, CDR1 is MNHNY and CDR2 is SVGAGI (reference sequence). V was clipped by 4 bases and J by 0 bases; unmatched bases: 3. The CDR3 contains 15 residues. The CDR3 DNA reads as TGTGCCAGCAGTTTAGGCGGGGGGAGCACAGATACGCAGTATTTT. It encodes CASSLGGGSTDTQYF.

This clone was recorded a few times. The chain uses TRBV28 and TRBJ1-4; D possibly corresponds to TRBD1 (6 bases). This CDR3 has 14 residues. The V and J ends lost 3 bases and 5 bases respectively, with 10 bases between them. Per the germline V gene, CDR1 is MDHEN and CDR2 is SYDVKM. CDR3 DNA sequence: TGTGCCAGCAGTTTGGGGGCGGCAAATGAAAAACTGTTTTTT. This codes for CASSLGAANEKLFF.

This sequence joins TRBV7-2 and TRBJ2-5, with D tentatively TRBD2 (5 bases). The ends were cut back, 3 bases at V and 2 bases at J, with 13 bases in the middle. Germline V gene sequence: CDR1 SGHTA, CDR2 FQGNSA. This CDR3 spans 15 amino acids. The CDR3 nucleotides read TGTGCCAGCAGCTTTCTCCCGGGGAGTCAAGAGACCCAGTACTTC. Its protein product is CASSFLPGSQETQYF.

The CDR3 DNA reads TGCGCCAGCAGCGGGGGACAGGCAGGAAACACCATATATTTT. It encodes CASSGGQAGNTIYF. This chain connects TRBV5-1 to TRBJ1-3; TRBD1 aligns across 8 bases. The CDR3 contains 14 residues. Per germline, CDR1 SGHRS and CDR2 YFSETQ. Trimming cost V 4 bases and J 4 bases; bases outside gene matches: 4.

V is TRBV27 and J is TRBJ1-2; TRBD1 aligns across 8 bases. J gave up 5 bases and V 5 bases, and 10 bases lay outside the gene matches. Germline assignment: CDR1 MNHEY and CDR2 SMNVEV (reference sequence). The CDR3 contains 15 residues. The CDR3 region is CASSQRTGNRYGYTF. CDR3 DNA: TGTGCCAGCAGTCAGAGGACAGGGAACAGATATGGCTACACCTTC.

V usage is TRBV5-1 and J usage is TRBJ1-5, with no clear D. Trimming took off 0 bases at V and 7 bases at J, with 14 bases between the two ends. CDR3 length: 15 amino acids. The germline V gene has CDR1 SGHRS and CDR2 YFSETQ. In DNA, the CDR3 is TGCGCCAGCAGCTTGGGAGTTGAACCGGGGCAGCCCCAGCATTTT. Translated, it gives CASSLGVEPGQPQHF.

This CDR3 is CASSFDRSYNEQFF. The CDR3 nucleotides are TGCGCCAGCAGCTTCGATAGATCCTACAATGAGCAGTTCTTC. The J gene is TRBJ2-1, the V gene TRBV5-1, with D hard to call. V lost 2 bases, J lost 1 base, and 7 bases lay in between. The CDR3 extends over 14 amino acids. The germline V gene has CDR1 SGHRS and CDR2 YFSETQ.

This clone was seen once. This CDR3 is also generated by other DNA sequences in the sample. The chain recombines TRBV5-6 with TRBJ2-7; 9 nucleotides align to TRBD1. This CDR3 is built from 13 residues. Germline V gives CDR1 SGHDT, CDR2 YYEEEE. V lost 0 bases and J lost 5; bases outside the gene matches: 0. The CDR3 sequence is CASSLGQGDEQYF. DNA for the CDR3: TGTGCCAGCAGCTTGGGACAGGGGGACGAGCAGTACTTC.

The chain recombines TRBV4-2 with TRBJ1-6, with 7 nucleotides matching TRBD1. The CDR3 is made up of 15 amino acids. Per the germline V gene, CDR1 is LGHNA and CDR2 is YNFKEQ. V was clipped by 1 base and J by 7 bases; unmatched bases: 4. The chain's CDR3 is CASSQGSQGNSPLHF. CDR3 bases: TGTGCCAGCAGCCAAGGGTCACAGGGGAATTCACCCCTCCACTTT.